This T cell receptor beta chain is drawn from a study of technical replicates of blood from a handful of donors (dated by TCRdb to 2016 to 2017). About this clone: No antigen is known for it. No much larger clone is present one base from it, and per-base qualities are unavailable.

The CDR3 spans 14 residues, from the cysteine through the phenylalanine. The sequence is cut down to CDR3 DNA, 42 bases in frame from base 1. Trimming removed 1 base from V and 7 bases from J; the gene matches leave 4 bases unexplained. In the germline V gene, CDR1 corresponds to KGHSH and CDR2 to LQKENI. Library preparation employed the immunoSEQ multiplex PCR assay. TCRdb limited this immuneACCESS table to in-frame rearrangements with V and J called. A share of clones is missing; checked studies link under half to unresolved V genes, and the rest is unexplained. A total of 65,000 to 95,000 clones appear in this sample, about 94% of them only once. Jointly, the top ten make up 0.39% of the sample.

The specimen was T cells isolated from PBMCs. The chain is encoded by TRBV18 joined to TRBJ2-1; TRBD2 agrees with 7 junctional bases. The TCR originated in a human donor in good health. CDR3 region: CASSPQEGGNEQFF. Here is the DNA: TGTGCCAGCTCACCACAGGAGGGAGGGAATGAGCAGTTCTTC. Full variable domain (CDR3 extended with the reference TRBV18 and TRBJ2-1 proteins): NAGVMQNPRHLVRRRGQEARLRCSPMKGHSHVYWYRQLPEEGLKFMVYLQKENIIDESGMPKERFSAEFPKEGPSILRIQQVVRGDSAAYFCASSPQEGGNEQFFGPGTRLTVL.